Below, 32 T cell receptor beta chains from the same sample are listed, as sequenced in a study of CD8 T cells in Susac syndrome. RNA totalling about 0.45 to 1 ug underwent reverse transcription with random hexamers. Each CDR3 protein gets one entry after TCRdb re-called the immunoSEQ multiplex PCR reads with MiXCR. The table has tens of thousands of distinct CDR3 sequences, approximately 93% seen once. Material for sequencing was CD8+ T cells from PBMCs. These receptors originate from a human donor with Susac syndrome.

The CDR3, as DNA: TGTGCCACGCGGGTGGGCGGGACCACAGATACGCAGTATTTT. It codes for CATRVGGTTDTQYF. The chain combines TRBV15 with TRBJ2-3; D may be TRBD2 (6 bases). Trimming shortened V by 9 bases and J by 2 bases, and 15 bases separated the two germline ends. From germline, CDR1 is LNHNV and CDR2 YYDKDF (reference sequence). The CDR3 has 14 residues.

The chain is built from TRBV7-9 and TRBJ2-7; the match to TRBD2 covers 8 bases. Germline CDR1 and CDR2: SEHNR and FQNEAQ (reference sequence). The CDR3 totals 15 residues. V was clipped by 5 bases and J by 5 bases; unmatched bases: 11. For the CDR3, the DNA is TGTGCCAGCAGCCTCAGCGGGAGAGGAACCGACGAGCAGTACTTC. As protein: CASSLSGRGTDEQYF.

The V and J genes are TRBV20-1 and TRBJ1-4, with 12 bases lining up with TRBD1. Germline CDR1 and CDR2: DFQATT and SNEGSKA (reference sequence). Trimming took 4 bases from V and 0 from J; bases not matched to a gene: 9. The CDR3 is 18 residues long. For the CDR3, the DNA is TGCAGTGCTATCCCCGGGACAGGGGGCTTCTCAACTAATGAAAAACTGTTTTTT. Encoded protein: CSAIPGTGGFSTNEKLFF.

This chain connects TRBV15 to TRBJ2-3; 10 nucleotides line up with TRBD2. The ends lost 0 bases at V and 3 bases at J; junction bases unmatched: 6. CDR1 is LNHNV and CDR2 is YYDKDF in the germline V gene (reference sequence). This CDR3 is 17 amino acids long. CDR3 region: CATSRDGAGGPTDTQYF. The CDR3 DNA sequence: TGTGCCACCAGCAGAGATGGAGCGGGAGGGCCGACAGATACGCAGTATTTT.

The V call is TRBV7-9, the J call TRBJ2-5; possibly TRBD1 or TRBD2 for D (5 bases each). Trimming stripped 1 base from V and 5 bases from J, with 11 bases between. The CDR3 runs to 14 residues. Germline V gives CDR1 SEHNR, CDR2 FQNEAQ (reference sequence). The CDR3 sequence: CASSLGDGYETQYF. Written as DNA, the CDR3 is TGTGCCAGCAGCTTAGGGGACGGCTATGAGACCCAGTACTTC.

This chain links TRBV6-2 or TRBV6-3 with TRBJ2-1, with D possibly TRBD1 on 5 matching bases. Per germline, CDR1 MNHEY and CDR2 SVGEGT. This CDR3 region has 13 residues. Trimming pared 2 bases from V and 7 bases from J, leaving 9 bases between. CDR3 sequence: CASSYVRANEQFF. In nucleotides, the CDR3 is TGTGCCAGCAGTTACGTCAGGGCTAATGAGCAGTTCTTC.

J is TRBJ1-4 and V is TRBV20-1; no clear D gene. Germline CDR1 is DFQATT and CDR2 is SNEGSKA (reference sequence). This CDR3 has 15 amino acids. V lost 2 bases and J lost 3, with 13 bases in between. The CDR3 DNA reads as TGCAGTGCTAGAATTAAGAGTTCACCTAATGAAAAACTGTTTTTT. It translates to CSARIKSSPNEKLFF.

V and J are TRBV9 and TRBJ2-5; D not resolved. V shed 4 bases and J shed 1 base, with 11 bases lying between them. The CDR3 contains 14 residues. Germline loops: CDR1 SGDLS, CDR2 YYNGEE. The CDR3 loop reads CASSQNRFQETQYF. CDR3 in DNA: TGTGCCAGCAGCCAGAACAGATTCCAAGAGACCCAGTACTTC.

The chain employs TRBV3-1 and TRBJ1-1; D may be TRBD1 (5 bases). Germline V gives CDR1 LGHDT, CDR2 YNNKEL (reference sequence). This CDR3 spans 14 amino acids. Trimming took off 1 base at V and 4 bases at J, with 10 bases between the two ends. In DNA, the CDR3 is TGTGCCAGCAGCCAAGGCCCGGGGGGCACTGAAGCTTTCTTT. Translated: CASSQGPGGTEAFF.

The rearrangement uses TRBV7-6 and TRBJ2-3; TRBD2 agrees at 11 bases. The CDR3 contains 14 residues. The germline gives CDR1 SGHVS, CDR2 FNYEAQ. The junction had 3 bases not matched to a gene; V was cut back by 4 bases and J by 6 bases. CDR3 DNA: TGTGCCAGCAGCTCTAGCGGGGGGCGCGATACGCAGTATTTT. Residues: CASSSSGGRDTQYF.

This sequence joins TRBV7-8 and TRBJ2-5, with no clear D. CDR1 is SGHVS, CDR2 FQNEAQ, per germline. Trimming cost V 0 bases and J 6 bases, with 14 bases left between them. The CDR3 is 15 amino acids. This chain's CDR3 is CASSLAWAPHQTQYF. The CDR3 coding sequence is TGTGCCAGCAGCTTAGCGTGGGCACCGCACCAGACCCAGTACTTC.

The J gene is TRBJ2-7, the V gene TRBV7-9, with 14 positions matching TRBD2. The length of the CDR3 is 17 residues. V dropped 5 bases and J dropped 0; count of bases not matched to a gene: 6. CDR1 is SEHNR and CDR2 is FQNEAQ in the germline V gene (reference sequence). This CDR3 reads CASSPRTSGGSSYEQYF. The CDR3 DNA reads TGTGCCAGCAGCCCGCGGACTAGCGGGGGGAGCTCCTACGAGCAGTACTTC.

Here the CDR3 DNA reads TGCGCCAGCAGCCAATTAGCGGAAGAGGGGCAAGCTACGCAGTATTTT. Amino acids: CASSQLAEEGQATQYF. The genes are TRBV4-3 and TRBJ2-3; the D gene is possibly TRBD2 (6 bases). Per the germline V gene, CDR1 is LGHNA and CDR2 is YSLEER. Trimming removed 2 bases at V and 8 bases at J, with 20 bases between. CDR3 size: 16 residues.

This chain uses TRBV19 with TRBJ1-5; D gene uncertain. This CDR3 comprises 12 residues. V lost 8 bases to trimming and J lost 3 bases, with 8 bases between them. The germline V gene encodes CDR1 LNHDA and CDR2 SQIVND (reference sequence). The CDR3 DNA reads as TGTGCCAGTTCCAGCCCCAATCAGCCCCAGCATTTT. Translated: CASSSPNQPQHF.

This clonotype was observed once. The chain's CDR3 is CASSQTGVYNEQFF. CDR3 DNA sequence: TGTGCCAGCAGCCAGACAGGGGTGTACAATGAGCAGTTCTTC. This rearrangement joins TRBV27 to TRBJ2-1; TRBD1 matches at 8 bases. V lost 6 bases and J lost 4; bases outside the gene matches: 5. The CDR3 is 14 residues long. Germline CDR1 reads MNHEY; CDR2 reads SMNVEV (reference sequence).

This clonotype was observed a single time. V and J are TRBV10-3 and TRBJ1-2; the D is unclear. The CDR3 is 12 amino acids. Trimming shortened V by 6 bases and J by 0 bases, and 5 bases separated the two germline ends. Germline V CDR1 and CDR2: ENHRY, SYGVKD. The CDR3 DNA sequence: TGTGCCATCAGAACAGCTAACTATGGCTACACCTTC. It translates to CAIRTANYGYTF.

The rearrangement uses TRBV2 and TRBJ2-2; D ambiguous. With 4 bases removed from V and 1 base from J, the gap between germline ends came to 4 bases. The CDR3 sequence is 13 residues long. Germline CDR1 reads SNHLY; CDR2 reads FYNNEI. The CDR3 DNA reads TGTGCCAGCAGTGCAAGGAACACCGGGGAGCTGTTTTTT. Amino acid sequence: CASSARNTGELFF.

Only one count was recorded for this clonotype. The chain's CDR3 is CASSLGYRRIINEKLFF. The DNA of the CDR3 is TGTGCCAGCAGCTTAGGGTACCGCAGAATAATTAATGAAAAACTGTTTTTT. This rearrangement joins TRBV7-8 to TRBJ1-4, with no clear D. The CDR3 is made up of 17 amino acids. The V end lost 1 base, the J end lost 4 bases, and 16 bases lay between the germline ends. CDR1 is SGHVS and CDR2 is FQNEAQ in the germline V gene.

In its sample, this clonotype was seen once. The chain joins TRBV4-1 to TRBJ2-1, with TRBD1 matching over 8 bases. The CDR3 extends over 17 amino acids. V lost 1 base to trimming and J lost 3 bases; unmatched junction nucleotides: 8. Germline V gene data show CDR1 as MGHRA and CDR2 as YSYEKL. The CDR3 loop is CASSQVARTGIYNEQFF. CDR3 coding DNA: TGCGCCAGCAGCCAAGTTGCGCGGACAGGGATCTACAATGAGCAGTTCTTC.

V and J are TRBV25-1 and TRBJ2-2; D is uncertain. The CDR3 sequence is 12 residues long. Per the germline V gene, CDR1 is MGHDK and CDR2 is SYGVNS. V lost 3 bases to trimming and J lost 7 bases, with 6 bases between them. The CDR3 DNA reads as TGTGCCAGCAGTGATGTTGGCGGGGAGCTGTTTTTT. It is translated as CASSDVGGELFF.

The J gene is TRBJ1-1, the V gene TRBV12-3 or TRBV12-4; 7 bases align to TRBD1. V lost 7 bases, J lost 3 bases, and 14 bases stayed unmatched. The CDR3 loop spans 16 amino acids. The CDR3 DNA is TGTGCCAGCAAAACCGGACTAGGGGGCGCATACACTGAAGCTTTCTTT. It translates to CASKTGLGGAYTEAFF.

The count of this clonotype is one. The genes are TRBV7-9 and TRBJ2-1, with 16 bases fitting TRBD2. This CDR3 comprises 18 residues. Germline V gene data show CDR1 as SEHNR and CDR2 as FQNEAQ (reference sequence). The trim removed 3 bases at V and 8 bases at J, leaving 10 bases unmatched. This CDR3 is CASSFLKGLAGGPHEQFF. The CDR3 nucleotides read TGTGCCAGCAGCTTTCTGAAGGGACTAGCGGGGGGGCCGCATGAGCAGTTCTTC.

V gene TRBV12-3 or TRBV12-4 combines with J gene TRBJ2-7, with unresolved D. Trimming took 2 bases from V and 3 from J, leaving 5 bases between them. The CDR3 totals 12 residues. Written as DNA, the CDR3 is TGTGCCAGCAGTTTACAGCGCTACGAGCAGTACTTC. This gives the protein CASSLQRYEQYF.

The chain joins TRBV19 to TRBJ1-5; D might be TRBD1 (5 bases). This CDR3 spans 15 amino acids. The germline V and J ends were trimmed by 2 bases and 7 bases, with 15 bases remaining between them. The V gene's germline CDR1 is LNHDA and CDR2 SQIVND (reference sequence). The CDR3: CASSIMLGGGQPQHF. DNA of the CDR3: TGTGCCAGTAGTATAATGTTGGGGGGAGGCCAGCCCCAGCATTTT.

The V call is TRBV15, the J call TRBJ2-7, with TRBD1 identical over 7 bases. This CDR3 has 14 amino acids. After removal of 5 bases from V and 1 base from J, the junction contained 5 bases not matched to a gene. Germline CDR1 reads LNHNV; CDR2 reads YYDKDF (reference sequence). CDR3 sequence reads: CATSPRDSSYEQYF. CDR3 nucleotides: TGTGCCACCAGCCCCCGGGACAGTTCCTACGAGCAGTACTTC.

The chain carries TRBV20-1 and TRBJ2-7; 9 bases map to TRBD1. J was trimmed by 0 bases and V by 5 bases; bases with no gene match: 8. Germline CDR1 is DFQATT and CDR2 is SNEGSKA (reference sequence). The CDR3 is 15 amino acids. CDR3 protein: CSAGDRAGVSYEQYF. The CDR3 nucleotides read TGCAGTGCTGGGGACAGGGCTGGAGTCTCCTACGAGCAGTACTTC.

This chain links TRBV4-3 with TRBJ2-5, with a weak D call TRBD1 (6 bases). The CDR3 has 15 residues. Germline V gene data show CDR1 as LGHNA and CDR2 as YSLEER. The V and J ends lost 1 base and 4 bases respectively, with 13 bases between them. CDR3 residues: CASSQGGGVGETQYF. DNA of the CDR3: TGCGCCAGCAGCCAAGGAGGGGGTGTAGGAGAGACCCAGTACTTC.

The chain uses TRBV6-1 and TRBJ2-1, with 11 bases that match TRBD2. Germline values: CDR1 MNHNS, CDR2 SASEGT. Trimming cost V 5 bases and J 0 bases; bases outside gene matches: 3. The CDR3 sequence is 16 residues long. CDR3 amino acids: CASSIAGGSSYNEQFF. The CDR3 DNA reads TGTGCCAGCAGTATAGCGGGGGGGAGCTCCTACAATGAGCAGTTCTTC.

This chain uses TRBV9 with TRBJ1-2, with 7 bases that match TRBD1. V shed 2 bases and J 6 bases; nucleotides not matched to a gene: 10. This CDR3 region has 15 residues. Per germline, CDR1 SGDLS and CDR2 YYNGEE. This chain's CDR3 is CASSVFSTGRDGYTF. DNA for the CDR3: TGTGCCAGCAGCGTCTTCTCGACAGGGAGAGATGGCTACACCTTC.

The V and J genes are TRBV25-1 and TRBJ2-7; 7 bases fit TRBD1. The CDR3 spans 13 residues. V was clipped by 8 bases and J by 1 base; unmatched bases: 5. Germline assignment: CDR1 MGHDK and CDR2 SYGVNS. DNA for the CDR3: TGTGCCAGCGGTAGGACAGGTTCCTACGAGCAGTACTTC. Protein product: CASGRTGSYEQYF.

CDR3 in DNA: TGTGCCAGCAAGATTCGCTCCTACAATGAGCAGTTCTTC. This gives the protein CASKIRSYNEQFF. The chain links TRBV28 to TRBJ2-1, with D unresolved. V lost 7 bases and J lost 0, with 7 bases in between. CDR3 length: 13 residues. Germline V gene data show CDR1 as MDHEN and CDR2 as SYDVKM.

V is TRBV20-1 and J is TRBJ2-1; 8 bases fit TRBD1. Losses at the gene ends were 5 bases for V and 3 bases for J; bases not matched to a gene: 6. The CDR3 runs 14 residues. Germline V lookup: CDR1 DFQATT, CDR2 SNEGSKA (reference sequence). The CDR3 coding sequence is TGCAGTGCTGCCCCGGGACAGGTCTACAATGAGCAGTTCTTC. Protein: CSAAPGQVYNEQFF.